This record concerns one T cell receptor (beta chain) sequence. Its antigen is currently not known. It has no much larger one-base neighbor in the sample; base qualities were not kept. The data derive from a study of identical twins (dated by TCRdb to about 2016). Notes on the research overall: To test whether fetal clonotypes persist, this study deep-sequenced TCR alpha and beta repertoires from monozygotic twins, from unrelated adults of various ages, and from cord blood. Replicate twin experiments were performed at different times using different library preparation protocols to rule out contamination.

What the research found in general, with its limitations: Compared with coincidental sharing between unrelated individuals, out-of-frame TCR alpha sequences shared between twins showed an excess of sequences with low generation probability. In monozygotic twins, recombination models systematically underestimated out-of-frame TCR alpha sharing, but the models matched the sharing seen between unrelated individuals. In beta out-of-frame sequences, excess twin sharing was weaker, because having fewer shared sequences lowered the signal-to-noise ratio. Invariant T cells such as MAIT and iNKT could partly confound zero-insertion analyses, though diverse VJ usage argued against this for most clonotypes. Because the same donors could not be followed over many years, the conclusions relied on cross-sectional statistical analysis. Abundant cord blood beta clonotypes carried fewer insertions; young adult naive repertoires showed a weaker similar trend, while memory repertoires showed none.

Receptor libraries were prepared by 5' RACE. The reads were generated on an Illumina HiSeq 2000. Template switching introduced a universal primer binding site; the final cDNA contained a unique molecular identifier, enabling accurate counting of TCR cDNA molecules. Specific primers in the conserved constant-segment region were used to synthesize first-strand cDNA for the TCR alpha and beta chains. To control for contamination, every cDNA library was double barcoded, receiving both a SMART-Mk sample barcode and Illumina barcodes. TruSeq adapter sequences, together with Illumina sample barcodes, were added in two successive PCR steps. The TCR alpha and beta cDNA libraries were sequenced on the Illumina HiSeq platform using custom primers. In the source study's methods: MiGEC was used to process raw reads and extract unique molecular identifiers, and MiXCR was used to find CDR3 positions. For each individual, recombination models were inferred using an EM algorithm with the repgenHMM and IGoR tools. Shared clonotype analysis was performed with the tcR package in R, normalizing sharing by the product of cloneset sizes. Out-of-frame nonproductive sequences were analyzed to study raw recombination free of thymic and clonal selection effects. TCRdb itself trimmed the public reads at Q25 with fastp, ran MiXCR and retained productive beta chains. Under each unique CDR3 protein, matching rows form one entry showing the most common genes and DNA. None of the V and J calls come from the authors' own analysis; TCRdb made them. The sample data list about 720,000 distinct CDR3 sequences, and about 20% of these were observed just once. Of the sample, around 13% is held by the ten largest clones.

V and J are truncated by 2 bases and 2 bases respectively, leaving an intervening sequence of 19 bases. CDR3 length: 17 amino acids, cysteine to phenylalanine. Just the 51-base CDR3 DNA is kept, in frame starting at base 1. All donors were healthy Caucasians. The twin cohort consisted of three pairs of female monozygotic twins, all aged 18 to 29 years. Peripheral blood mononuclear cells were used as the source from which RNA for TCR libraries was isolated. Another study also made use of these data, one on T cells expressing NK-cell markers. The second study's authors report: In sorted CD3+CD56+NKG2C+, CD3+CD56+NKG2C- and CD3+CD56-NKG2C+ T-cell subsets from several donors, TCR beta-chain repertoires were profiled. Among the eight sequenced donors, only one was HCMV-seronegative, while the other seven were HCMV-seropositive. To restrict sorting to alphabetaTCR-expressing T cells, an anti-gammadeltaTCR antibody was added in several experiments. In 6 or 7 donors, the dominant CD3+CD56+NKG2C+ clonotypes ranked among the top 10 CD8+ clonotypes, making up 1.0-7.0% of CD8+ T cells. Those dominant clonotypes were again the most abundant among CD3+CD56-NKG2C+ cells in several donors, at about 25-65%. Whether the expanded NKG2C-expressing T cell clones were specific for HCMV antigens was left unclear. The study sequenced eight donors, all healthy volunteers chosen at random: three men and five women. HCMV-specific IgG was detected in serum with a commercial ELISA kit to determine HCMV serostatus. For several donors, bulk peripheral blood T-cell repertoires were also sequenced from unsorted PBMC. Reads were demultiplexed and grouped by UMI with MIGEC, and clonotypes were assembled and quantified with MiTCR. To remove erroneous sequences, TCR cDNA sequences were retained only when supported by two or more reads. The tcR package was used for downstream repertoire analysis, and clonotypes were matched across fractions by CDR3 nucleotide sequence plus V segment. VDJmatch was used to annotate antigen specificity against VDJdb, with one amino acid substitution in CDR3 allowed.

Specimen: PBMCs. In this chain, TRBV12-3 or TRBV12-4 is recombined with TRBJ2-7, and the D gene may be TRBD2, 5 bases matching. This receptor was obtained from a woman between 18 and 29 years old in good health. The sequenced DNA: TGTGCCAGCAGTTTAAATCCTTGGGCGGGTCACACCTACGAGCAGTACTTC. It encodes CASSLNPWAGHTYEQYF.